These 6 T cell receptor beta chains share one sample of origin, sequenced in a study of PD-1 blockade in classical Hodgkin lymphoma (dated by TCRdb to 2020 to 2022). The sample's time point label, decoded: cycle 4 day 1 (C4D1), after five to seven weeks of nivolumab. All trial patients had relapsed after autologous stem cell transplantation, with cohorts A, B and C differing in prior brentuximab vedotin exposure. Libraries were built with the immunoSEQ multiplex PCR assay. TCRdb's version of the immuneACCESS table is confined to in-frame rearrangements and falls short of the full clone set. An unresolved V gene accounts for under half of the shortfall where checked; the remainder is of unknown origin. The sample contains about 41,000 clones, roughly two thirds of them found a single time. About 2.7% of the sample is in the top ten clones. The sequencing here drew on peripheral blood mononuclear cells (PBMCs), taken before the fourth cycle of nivolumab. The source is a human donor with classical Hodgkin lymphoma.

This chain connects TRBV25-1 to TRBJ2-1; unclear D gene. V lost 4 bases and J 0 bases, leaving 10 bases between the germline ends. The CDR3 runs to 15 residues. From germline, CDR1 is MGHDK and CDR2 SYGVNS. CDR3 bases: TGTGCCAGCAGTGCAAAACGTTTCTCCTACAATGAGCAGTTCTTC. Its protein product is CASSAKRFSYNEQFF.

V usage is TRBV27 and J usage is TRBJ1-1; D call uncertain. The CDR3 has 15 amino acids. Trimming removed 8 bases at V and 0 bases at J, with 16 bases between. The germline V gene encodes CDR1 MNHEY and CDR2 SMNVEV (reference sequence). CDR3 coding DNA: TGTGCCAGCCTTACCCCAGATAAAGTGAACACTGAAGCTTTCTTT. It yields the protein CASLTPDKVNTEAFF.

This chain uses TRBV6-5 with TRBJ2-7; tentatively, D is TRBD1 (5 bases). Germline V lookup: CDR1 MNHEY, CDR2 SVGAGI. This CDR3 has 11 residues. Trimming shortened V by 6 bases and J by 2 bases, and 5 bases separated the two germline ends. The CDR3: CASRTAYEQYF. The CDR3 nucleotides read TGTGCCAGCAGGACAGCCTACGAGCAGTACTTC.

A single count supports this clone. This chain joins TRBV2 and TRBJ2-5; perhaps TRBD1 as D (5 bases). V lost 4 bases, J lost 1 base, and 7 bases lay in between. The CDR3 runs to 13 residues. The germline CDR1 and CDR2 sequences are SNHLY and FYNNEI. The CDR3 sequence: CASSGQLQETQYF. DNA for the CDR3: TGTGCCAGCAGTGGACAGCTCCAAGAGACCCAGTACTTC.

The V gene is TRBV27, the J gene TRBJ2-5, with unresolved D. The CDR3 totals 13 residues. V was shortened by 6 bases and J by 2 bases, with 10 bases between the two germline ends. CDR1 is MNHEY, CDR2 SMNVEV, per germline (reference sequence). The CDR3 nucleotides are TGTGCCAGCAGCACCACCTATCAAGAGACCCAGTACTTC. It specifies CASSTTYQETQYF.

The rearrangement joins TRBV10-3 to TRBJ1-3; D possibly corresponds to TRBD1 (5 bases). The CDR3 contains 11 residues. CDR1 is ENHRY and CDR2 is SYGVKD in the germline V gene. Trimming pared 4 bases from V and 11 bases from J, leaving 9 bases between. The CDR3 loop is CAISGSGAIYF. The CDR3 DNA follows: TGTGCCATCAGTGGTTCGGGGGCCATATATTTT.